The 26 T cell receptor beta chains presented below share a single source sample, sequenced in a study of T cells in Graves' hyperthyroidism and ophthalmopathy. Amplified TCR beta CDR3 regions derived from RNA transcripts. A first-round RT-PCR of the TCR CDR3 used the HTBI primer set. TCRdb recomputed calls from the multiplex PCR reads with MiXCR, one row per CDR3 protein. The table shows more than 300,000 distinct CDR3 sequences, with approximately 17% occurring only once. The material sequenced was blood. Receptors originate from a woman aged 30 to 39 with Graves' hyperthyroidism that later progressed to Graves' ophthalmopathy.

Note on this clonotype: A read error may be the cause here, since a much bigger clone is one base away. The V and J genes are TRBV5-1 and TRBJ2-1, with TRBD2 as a possible D gene (6 bases). This CDR3 is built from 13 residues. From germline, CDR1 is SGHRS and CDR2 YFSETQ. CDR3 DNA sequence: TGCGCCAGCAGGTGGGGGGATTTCAATGAGCAGCTCTTC. Residues: CASRWGDFNEQLF.

V gene TRBV15 combines with J gene TRBJ1-2; weak D call: TRBD1 (6 bases). This CDR3 has 15 amino acids. Germline V gene sequence: CDR1 LNHNV, CDR2 YYDKDF (reference sequence). V gave up 1 base and J gave up 2 bases, with 11 bases separating them. CDR3 DNA: TGTGCCACCAGCAGAGGTGGGGGCGTCAACTATGGCTACACCTTC. It codes for CATSRGGGVNYGYTF.

This clonotype was observed many times. The genes are TRBV2 and TRBJ1-1, with unresolved D. The CDR3 extends over 13 amino acids. Germline loops: CDR1 SNHLY, CDR2 FYNNEI. V gave up 7 bases and J gave up 4 bases, with 13 bases separating them. The CDR3 DNA reads as TGTGCCAGCATGACATACTCGGGCACTGAAGCTTTCTTT. Amino acid sequence: CASMTYSGTEAFF.

This clonotype was seen many times. The chain recombines TRBV3-1 with TRBJ1-1; 12 bases agree with TRBD1. The CDR3 spans 17 residues. V shed 0 bases and J 0 bases; nucleotides not matched to a gene: 2. Germline CDR1 is LGHDT and CDR2 is YNNKEL (reference sequence). In nucleotides, the CDR3 is TGTGCCAGCAGCCAAGAGGGACAGGGGGCCCTGAACACTGAAGCTTTCTTT. Translation gives CASSQEGQGALNTEAFF.

Ten or more counts support this clonotype. The chain uses TRBV6-1 and TRBJ2-7, with 9 bases matching TRBD2. The CDR3 is made up of 14 amino acids. J gave up 5 bases and V 5 bases, and 7 bases lay outside the gene matches. From germline, CDR1 is MNHNS and CDR2 SASEGT. The DNA of the CDR3 is TGTGCCAGCAGTTCTGGGACTAGCCGACACGAGCAGTACTTC. As protein: CASSSGTSRHEQYF.

This clonotype was seen ten or more times. This chain uses TRBV30 with TRBJ2-1, with 14 bases identical to TRBD2. The CDR3 has 13 amino acids. With V trimmed by 5 bases and J by 9 bases, 3 bases remained unmatched. CDR1 GTSNPN and CDR2 SVGIG come from the germline V gene (reference sequence). DNA of the CDR3: TGTGCCTGGGGACTAGCGGGAGGTAGTGAGCAGTTCTTC. Amino acid sequence: CAWGLAGGSEQFF. Together with reference TRBV30 and TRBJ2-1, the CDR3 gives the full variable domain: SQTIHQWPATLVQPVGSPLSLECTVEGTSNPNLYWYRQAAGRGLQLLFYSVGIGQISSEVPQNLSASRPQDRQFILSSKKLLLSDSGFYLCAWGLAGGSEQFFGPGTRLTVL.

This clonotype was observed a handful of times. The chain is built from TRBV12-3 or TRBV12-4 and TRBJ2-1; D is undetermined. The V end lost 1 base, the J end lost 9 bases, and 7 bases lay between the germline ends. The CDR3 is 12 amino acids. The CDR3 coding sequence is TGTGCCAGCAGTTTAGGGGTCGGTGAGCAGTTCTTC. Translation: CASSLGVGEQFF.

CDR3 sequence reads: CASGWESYEQYF. The CDR3, as DNA: TGTGCCAGCGGGTGGGAGTCCTACGAGCAGTACTTC. V usage is TRBV12-3 or TRBV12-4 and J usage is TRBJ2-7; the D gene is possibly TRBD2 (5 bases). Trimming took 8 bases from V and 1 from J, leaving 9 bases between them. This CDR3 spans 12 amino acids.

This chain links TRBV28 with TRBJ1-1, with no clear D. V was trimmed by 5 bases and J by 1 base, leaving 8 bases between them. Germline V gene data show CDR1 as MDHEN and CDR2 as SYDVKM. CDR3 length: 13 amino acids. DNA for the CDR3: TGTGCCAGCAGTATGACACAGAACACTGAAGCTTTCTTT. Translating it yields CASSMTQNTEAFF.

The chain is built from TRBV27 and TRBJ1-5; D gene ambiguous. Germline CDR1 and CDR2: MNHEY and SMNVEV (reference sequence). Trimming took 3 bases from V and 1 from J, leaving 7 bases between them. This CDR3 has 14 amino acids. The CDR3: CASSFSASNQPQHF. Written as DNA, the CDR3 is TGTGCCAGCAGTTTCTCAGCAAGCAATCAGCCCCAGCATTTT.

This clonotype was detected only a few times. The chain employs TRBV5-1 and TRBJ2-2; 11 nucleotides match TRBD2. Germline assignment: CDR1 SGHRS and CDR2 YFSETQ. Losses at the gene ends were 4 bases for V and 6 bases for J; bases not matched to a gene: 11. The CDR3 extends over 17 amino acids. The CDR3 sequence: CASSRHIAGGPSGELFF. Written as DNA, the CDR3 is TGCGCCAGCAGCCGTCATATAGCGGGAGGGCCATCCGGGGAGCTGTTTTTT.

This clonotype was seen a few times. V is TRBV2 and J is TRBJ2-2; 13 bases line up with TRBD2. The CDR3 has 19 residues. V lost 8 bases, J lost 0 bases, and 12 bases stayed unmatched. Looked up from germline, CDR1 is SNHLY and CDR2 is FYNNEI. The CDR3 here is CASLPTSGGPFPNTGELFF. In nucleotides, the CDR3 is TGTGCCAGCTTACCGACTAGCGGGGGGCCCTTTCCGAACACCGGGGAGCTGTTTTTT.

At least ten counts were recorded for this clonotype. This chain uses TRBV7-2 with TRBJ1-1; D not resolved. Germline V gives CDR1 SGHTA, CDR2 FQGNSA. V dropped 5 bases and J dropped 6 bases, with 16 bases sitting between them. The CDR3 is 14 amino acids. CDR3 loop: CASSKTALFPEAFF. As DNA, the CDR3 is TGTGCCAGCAGCAAGACGGCCCTTTTCCCTGAAGCTTTCTTT.

This clonotype was seen at least ten times. The chain is built from TRBV2 and TRBJ2-6; 8 bases agree with TRBD1. With V trimmed by 3 bases and J by 0 bases, 13 bases remained unmatched. The CDR3 covers 20 residues. CDR1 is SNHLY and CDR2 is FYNNEI in the germline V gene. CDR3 protein: CASSETPGQDVSSGANVLTF. Written as DNA, the CDR3 is TGTGCCAGCAGTGAGACACCGGGACAGGATGTCTCCTCTGGGGCCAACGTCCTGACTTTC.

This clonotype was detected many times. This chain connects TRBV27 to TRBJ2-7; D gene ambiguous. Germline V gene sequence: CDR1 MNHEY, CDR2 SMNVEV (reference sequence). With 2 bases removed from V and 6 bases from J, the gap between germline ends came to 14 bases. This CDR3 region has 14 residues. The DNA for the CDR3 is TGTGCCAGCAGTTTACGGCGGCCCTTGGTCGAGCAGTACTTC. Its translation is CASSLRRPLVEQYF.

In this sample, this clonotype turned up many times. The V and J genes are TRBV20-1 and TRBJ1-4; 7 bases map to TRBD1. The CDR3 sequence is 15 residues long. CDR1 is DFQATT, CDR2 SNEGSKA, per germline (reference sequence). With V trimmed by 1 base and J by 5 bases, 7 bases remained unmatched. In DNA, the CDR3 is TGCAGTGCTAGAGGGACTCAGGGGGGGAATGAAAAACTGTTTTTT. Amino acid sequence: CSARGTQGGNEKLFF.

The chain employs TRBV2 and TRBJ2-1; 7 bases are a match to TRBD2. This CDR3 is 14 amino acids long. The trim removed 6 bases at V and 14 bases at J, leaving 16 bases unmatched. The germline V gene encodes CDR1 SNHLY and CDR2 FYNNEI. CDR3 coding DNA: TGTGCCAGCAGCTTACGGGGAGCGGGACTGTATAAGTTCTTC. Translating it yields CASSLRGAGLYKFF.

This clonotype was seen at least ten times. The chain has TRBV28 and TRBJ2-6; D could derive from TRBD1 or TRBD2 (5 bases each). Germline CDR1 is MDHEN and CDR2 is SYDVKM. V was clipped by 6 bases and J by 0 bases, with 15 bases between them. The CDR3 runs 17 residues. CDR3 amino acids: CASRIGTISSGANVLTF. The DNA for the CDR3 is TGTGCCAGCAGAATCGGGACGATTAGCTCTGGGGCCAACGTCCTGACTTTC.

This clonotype came up a few times. The gene calls are TRBV4-1 and TRBJ2-2; D could derive from TRBD1 or TRBD2 (6 bases each). The CDR3 is 13 amino acids. V was clipped by 6 bases and J by 5 bases, with 10 bases between them. CDR1 is MGHRA and CDR2 is YSYEKL in the germline V gene. The CDR3 spells CASRLGGTGELFF. CDR3 in DNA: TGCGCCAGCAGACTAGGGGGGACCGGGGAGCTGTTTTTT.

This clonotype was counted ten times or more. The V gene is TRBV5-1, the J gene TRBJ1-2; 9 positions match TRBD1. Germline CDR1 is SGHRS and CDR2 is YFSETQ. CDR3 length: 15 amino acids. With V trimmed by 4 bases and J by 2 bases, 6 bases remained unmatched. CDR3 sequence (DNA): TGCGCCAGCAGCAGGGGACAGGGAAAGAACTATGGCTACACCTTC. It encodes CASSRGQGKNYGYTF.

The chain joins TRBV10-1 to TRBJ2-5, with D possibly called TRBD1 or TRBD2 (5 bases each). CDR3 length equals 16 residues. Germline V gene sequence: CDR1 WNHNN, CDR2 SYGVQD (reference sequence). Trimming pared 6 bases from V and 2 bases from J, leaving 19 bases between. This CDR3 reads CASSSHRGRNQETQYF. CDR3 DNA sequence: TGCGCCAGCAGCTCTCATCGGGGCCGTAATCAAGAGACCCAGTACTTC.

In this sample, this clonotype turned up many times. V and J are TRBV3-1 and TRBJ1-6; unclear D gene. Germline V gene sequence: CDR1 LGHDT, CDR2 YNNKEL (reference sequence). The V end was cut by 0 bases, the J end by 4 bases, with 4 bases between. The CDR3 is made up of 14 amino acids. The CDR3 is CASSQEVYNSPLHF. The CDR3 bases are TGTGCCAGCAGCCAAGAAGTTTATAATTCACCCCTCCACTTT.

This clonotype was recorded many times. The chain is built from TRBV28 and TRBJ2-3; TRBD1 matches 8 bases. CDR1 is MDHEN and CDR2 is SYDVKM in the germline V gene. Losses at the gene ends were 6 bases for V and 0 bases for J; bases not matched to a gene: 14. CDR3 length: 18 amino acids. CDR3 DNA sequence: TGTGCCAGCAGCCCCCAACCCACAGGGGGATACAGCACAGATACGCAGTATTTT. This sequence encodes CASSPQPTGGYSTDTQYF.

This clonotype appeared many times. This chain joins TRBV2 and TRBJ2-1; 7 bases match TRBD2. Germline V gene data show CDR1 as SNHLY and CDR2 as FYNNEI. The junction had 7 bases not matched to a gene; V was cut back by 3 bases and J by 2 bases. The CDR3 runs to 16 residues. The DNA of the CDR3 is TGTGCCAGCAGTGATGCCACTAGCGTTCCCTACAATGAGCAGTTCTTC. Translation: CASSDATSVPYNEQFF.

The chain is built from TRBV20-1 and TRBJ2-1; 7 bases are a match to TRBD2. The CDR3 sequence is 16 residues long. Germline CDR1 reads DFQATT; CDR2 reads SNEGSKA (reference sequence). Trimming removed 6 bases from V and 2 bases from J; junction bases left unmatched: 13. The CDR3 bases are TGCAGTGCCATGCGGTTGGGCGCGGGGGCCTACAATGAGCAGTTCTTC. Translating it yields CSAMRLGAGAYNEQFF.

V gene TRBV6-1 combines with J gene TRBJ1-2; no clear D gene. CDR1 is MNHNS and CDR2 is SASEGT in the germline V gene. The CDR3 is 14 residues long. Deletions cut 0 bases from V and 4 bases from J, with 9 bases between. CDR3 protein: CASSEAPAAYGYTF. The DNA of the CDR3 is TGTGCCAGCAGTGAAGCACCGGCGGCCTATGGCTACACCTTC.